The 20 T cell receptor beta chains listed next were all sequenced from one sample in a study of blood T cell repertoires in COVID-19. The assay was immunoSEQ multiplex PCR, and TCRdb's table has in-frame clones only and misses some. The sample includes fewer than 350,000 clones, around nine tenths of them seen just once. Sequenced sample: PBMCs or T cells enriched from blood (not recorded which). The source of these receptors is a woman in her forties who had recovered from COVID-19.

This sequence joins TRBV29-1 and TRBJ1-2; D is unclear. V was shortened by 3 bases and J by 2 bases, with 7 bases between the two germline ends. This CDR3 is 12 amino acids long. Germline V gene lookup returns CDR1 SQVTM and CDR2 ANQGSEA. DNA of the CDR3: TGCAGCGTTGATATACGGAACTATGGCTACACCTTC. It yields the protein CSVDIRNYGYTF.

CDR3 loop: CASRNITYREKLFF. The CDR3 DNA follows: TGTGCCAGTAGGAATATAACCTACAGGGAAAAACTGTTTTTT. The chain joins TRBV19 to TRBJ1-4, with TRBD1 as a possible D gene (5 bases). The length of the CDR3 is 14 residues. V was clipped by 6 bases and J by 8 bases, with 16 bases between them. Germline V gene data show CDR1 as LNHDA and CDR2 as SQIVND (reference sequence).

The chain is built from TRBV14 and TRBJ1-6; the D gene is possibly TRBD1 (5 bases). V lost 2 bases, J lost 14 bases, and 10 bases lay in between. This CDR3 has 12 amino acids. The germline V gene encodes CDR1 SGHDN and CDR2 FVKESK. CDR3 sequence: CASSQTRGSLHF. CDR3 sequence (DNA): TGTGCCAGCAGCCAAACTCGGGGGTCCCTCCACTTT.

V usage is TRBV4-2 and J usage is TRBJ1-2; the D is unclear. V shed 1 base and J shed 2 bases, with 11 bases lying between them. From germline, CDR1 is LGHNA and CDR2 YNFKEQ. The CDR3 consists of 15 residues. In DNA form, the CDR3 reads TGTGCCAGCAGCCAAGGGAGCTCCCTGAACTATGGCTACACCTTC. Translating it yields CASSQGSSLNYGYTF.

The rearrangement links TRBV5-1 to TRBJ2-2; 10 bases line up with TRBD2. Germline-derived CDR1 and CDR2 are SGHRS and YFSETQ. The V gene end was trimmed by 4 bases and the J gene end by 1 base; junction bases not matched to a gene: 4. The CDR3 sequence is 16 residues long. In DNA form, the CDR3 reads TGCGCCAGCAGCCCACGGACTAGCGGGAACACCGGGGAGCTGTTTTTT. This gives the protein CASSPRTSGNTGELFF.

The chain uses TRBV6-4 and TRBJ2-2, with TRBD1 identical over 8 bases. V lost 5 bases, J lost 1 base, and 3 bases stayed unmatched. The CDR3 runs 15 residues. Germline V gene lookup returns CDR1 MRHNA and CDR2 SNTAGT. CDR3 region: CASSTGTGNTGELFF. CDR3 sequence (DNA): TGTGCCAGCAGTACCGGGACAGGGAACACCGGGGAGCTGTTTTTT.

The chain recombines TRBV5-1 with TRBJ1-5; unclear D gene. V dropped 0 bases and J dropped 4 bases, with 17 bases sitting between them. The CDR3 totals 17 residues. Germline assignment: CDR1 SGHRS and CDR2 YFSETQ. The CDR3 loop reads CASSLGPRGGDNQPQHF. The CDR3, as DNA: TGCGCCAGCAGCTTGGGCCCCCGCGGAGGAGATAATCAGCCCCAGCATTTT.

A single count supports this clone. The chain has TRBV19 and TRBJ2-1; 11 nucleotides line up with TRBD2. Germline CDR1 is LNHDA and CDR2 is SQIVND (reference sequence). The CDR3 is made up of 17 amino acids. V lost 9 bases, J lost 5 bases, and 15 bases stayed unmatched. The DNA of the CDR3 is TGTGCCAGCACACCCCAGCGTATAGCGGGAGGGCACAATGAGCAGTTCTTC. This sequence encodes CASTPQRIAGGHNEQFF.

This clone has just one count. The gene calls are TRBV5-1 and TRBJ1-1; D is uncertain. CDR1 is SGHRS and CDR2 is YFSETQ in the germline V gene. Deletions cut 3 bases from V and 6 bases from J, with 18 bases between. This CDR3 comprises 15 residues. CDR3 DNA: TGCGCCAGCAGCTCCCGTGGGCCGGCGGGCTCTGAAGCTTTCTTT. It codes for CASSSRGPAGSEAFF. Variable domain in full (rest from reference TRBV5-1 and TRBJ1-1): KAGVTQTPRYLIKTRGQQVTLSCSPISGHRSVSWYQQTPGQGLQFLFEYFSETQRNKGNFPGRFSGRQFSNSRSEMNVSTLELGDSALYLCASSSRGPAGSEAFFGQGTRLTVV.

V gene TRBV2 combines with J gene TRBJ1-4, with D possibly being TRBD1 (6 bases). The CDR3 runs to 12 residues. The germline V and J ends were trimmed by 6 bases and 15 bases, with 17 bases remaining between them. Germline lookup yields CDR1 SNHLY and CDR2 FYNNEI. The CDR3 sequence: CASSQHNREMFF. The CDR3 DNA reads as TGTGCCAGCAGCCAACACAACAGGGAGATGTTTTTT.

The chain links TRBV7-9 to TRBJ2-7; 8 bases line up with TRBD1. This CDR3 has 17 amino acids. Trimming took 1 base from V and 4 from J; bases not matched to a gene: 12. Per the germline V gene, CDR1 is SEHNR and CDR2 is FQNEAQ (reference sequence). The CDR3 sequence is CASSLDAGGPNFYEQYF. CDR3 DNA sequence: TGTGCCAGCAGCTTAGACGCAGGGGGCCCTAATTTTTACGAGCAGTACTTC.

This clone came up a few times. The rearrangement links TRBV9 to TRBJ1-2, with TRBD1 as a possible D gene (5 bases). Germline CDR1 reads SGDLS; CDR2 reads YYNGEE. V lost 0 bases and J lost 4, with 13 bases in between. The CDR3 extends over 15 amino acids. The CDR3 here is CASSVGGVGGYGYTF. The CDR3 nucleotides are TGTGCCAGCAGCGTAGGGGGGGTCGGAGGCTATGGCTACACCTTC.

The chain links TRBV3-1 (or the pseudogene TRBV3-2) to TRBJ1-3; D is uncertain. This CDR3 has 14 amino acids. The germline V and J ends were trimmed by 6 bases and 0 bases, with 9 bases remaining between them. In germline, CDR1 is LGHDT, CDR2 YNNKEL (reference sequence). CDR3 residues: CASRLGASGNTIYF. The CDR3 coding sequence is TGTGCCAGCAGACTGGGCGCCTCTGGAAACACCATATATTTT.

This sequence joins TRBV3-1 (or the pseudogene TRBV3-2) and TRBJ2-1; 9 bases align to TRBD2. Germline CDR1 and CDR2: LGHDT and YNNKEL (reference sequence). J lost 7 bases, V lost 1 base, and 5 bases had no gene match. The CDR3 spans 15 residues. CDR3 nucleotides: TGTGCCAGCAGCCAAGTGGGGACTAGCAGGAATGAGCAGTTCTTC. This sequence encodes CASSQVGTSRNEQFF.

The chain couples TRBV30 to TRBJ1-1; tentatively, D is TRBD1 (5 bases). Germline V gene lookup returns CDR1 GTSNPN and CDR2 SVGIG (reference sequence). V lost 5 bases, J lost 5 bases, and 15 bases lay in between. The CDR3 sequence is 13 residues long. The DNA for the CDR3 is TGTGCCTGGGACGCAGGGCGGGGGACTGAAGCTTTCTTT. Its protein product is CAWDAGRGTEAFF.

The chain carries TRBV11-1 and TRBJ2-5; D gene unclear. CDR1 and CDR2 from the germline V gene are SGHAT and FQDESV (reference sequence). Trimming shortened V by 3 bases and J by 2 bases, and 7 bases separated the two germline ends. There are 13 residues in the CDR3. CDR3 sequence reads: CASSFRLQETQYF. The CDR3 region has the DNA TGTGCCAGCAGCTTCAGACTTCAAGAGACCCAGTACTTC.

The chain has TRBV6-2 or TRBV6-3 and TRBJ2-3; unclear D gene. The CDR3 has 11 residues. V was clipped by 6 bases and J by 3 bases, with 4 bases between them. Looked up from germline, CDR1 is MNHEY and CDR2 is SVGEGT. The CDR3 region is CASSLTDTQYF. CDR3 nucleotide sequence: TGTGCCAGCAGCTTAACAGATACGCAGTATTTT.

This chain joins TRBV5-1 and TRBJ2-7; 10 nucleotides match TRBD2. Germline V gene data show CDR1 as SGHRS and CDR2 as YFSETQ. J gave up 2 bases and V 5 bases, and 7 bases lay outside the gene matches. This CDR3 is built from 15 residues. This chain's CDR3 is CASRYTSGRAYEQYF. The DNA of the CDR3 is TGCGCCAGCAGATACACGAGCGGGAGGGCCTACGAGCAGTACTTC.

J is TRBJ1-1 and V is TRBV27, with 7 bases lining up with TRBD1. The CDR3 loop spans 14 amino acids. Losses at the gene ends were 4 bases for V and 3 bases for J; bases not matched to a gene: 5. CDR1 MNHEY and CDR2 SMNVEV come from the germline V gene (reference sequence). CDR3 loop: CASSWDSTDTEAFF. In nucleotides, the CDR3 is TGTGCCAGCAGTTGGGACAGCACAGACACTGAAGCTTTCTTT.

This chain links TRBV5-1 with TRBJ1-2; 7 bases are a match to TRBD1. Looked up from germline, CDR1 is SGHRS and CDR2 is YFSETQ. J lost 2 bases, V lost 4 bases, and 5 bases had no gene match. This CDR3 contains 14 residues. The CDR3 nucleotides read TGCGCCAGCAGCGAACAGGGGTCAAACTATGGCTACACCTTC. Translation gives CASSEQGSNYGYTF.